Described below is a single T cell receptor (beta chain) sequence and its context. This sample is drawn from a study of blood T cell repertoires in COVID-19. Turning to the study itself: Italy, Spain and the United States were the sources of the convalescent and acute COVID-19 samples. From T cells, B-cell-depleted T cells, or PBMCs came the material, which was cDNA or gDNA.

Germline CDR1 is MNHEY and CDR2 is SVGAGI. CDR3 length: 15 residues. The V gene lost 2 bases and the J gene lost 0 bases, with 9 bases spanning the gap. Per the original data handling: Reference gene primer amplification gave estimated nucleated cell counts. Sequencing used immunoSEQ multiplex PCR; TCRdb keeps in-frame clones, though not all of them. V and J calls and clone size are those listed in that table; D and trimming were worked out from the DNA. The sample yields some 80,000 clones, approximately 78% seen once. The sequenced sample was peripheral blood. The TCR comes from a human donor in a cohort sampled during active COVID-19. This chain uses TRBV6-5 with TRBJ2-3, with D possibly TRBD2 on 7 matching bases. This CDR3 is CASSYGGASTDTQYF. The CDR3 DNA reads TGTGCCAGCAGTTACGGGGGGGCGAGCACAGATACGCAGTATTTT.